These T cell receptor beta chains were read from a single sample in a study of CD4 T cells in relation to SARS-CoV-2 and coronaviruses. These receptors' antigens are unknown. Data came from immunoSEQ multiplex PCR; TCRdb stores just in-frame clones and leaves some out. The profile shows roughly 21,000 clones, about 80% of them singletons. Specimen: CD4+ T cells from PBMCs, cultured in vitro. These receptors were obtained from a human donor in good health. The CDR3 runs from the conserved cysteine through the conserved F or W. The D gene is left open where the match is weak. Only part of the rows carry a size: once, few, many, or a class if the clone is expanded.

d_call v_call clone_size cdr3_aa
- TRBV3-1/TRBV3-2 - CASSRGLQYNEQFF
- TRBV11-3 once CASSLAGGTGELFF
- TRBV11-3 once CASSLDEETQYF
- TRBV6-1 - CASSEASVRRGEQYF
TRBD2 TRBV29-1 - CSAGLAGGPQETQYF
- TRBV11-2 once CASSTIVGNRYNEQFF
TRBD2 TRBV7-3 - CASSPDTSGPPNEQFF
- TRBV27 - CASRNVGGEQYF
TRBD1 TRBV11-2 few CASSLLGRGRGPETQYF
TRBD1 TRBV18 once CASSPKTGGWNNEQFF
- TRBV10-3 - CAISESIVGPGELFF
TRBD1 TRBV9 - CASSTGYDTQYF
- TRBV28 few CASTNDNRATNGYTF
TRBD2 TRBV11-2 - CASTPGLAGVGDTQYF
- TRBV28 - CASSPGHMSSYEQYF
- TRBV30 - CAWSVSYEQYF
TRBD2 TRBV14 - CASSQGGRAGELFF
- TRBV6-5 - CASGRGDTGEQYF
- TRBV6-6 few CAAGVFYEQYF
- TRBV5-1 - CASRNELGNTGELFF
- TRBV5-6 - CASSSSPALADTQYF
- TRBV18 - CASSPPGSYEQYF
- TRBV7-3 - CASSLGAGNTEAFF
- TRBV6-5 - CASSQDSFRTEAFF
- TRBV12-3/TRBV12-4 once CASTNVADDEQFF
TRBD2 TRBV6-1 few CASSELSSGSPETQYF
- TRBV28 - CASSRAGIYNEQFF
- TRBV10-1 few CASSTSTGITGELFF
TRBD2 TRBV28 - CASSQWGSGDKYEQYF
TRBD1 TRBV5-4 - CASSALGQINTGELFF
TRBD1 TRBV30 - CAGDRGLETQYF
TRBD1 TRBV28 - CASSTPGQGPDTQYF
TRBD1 TRBV5-6 few CASSLNAGQGDNEQFF
TRBD1 TRBV9 - CASSPGDRSNEKLFF
TRBD1 TRBV10-2 - CASSSGQGSPPLHF
TRBD1 TRBV7-7 - CASSPGQGGGNIQYF
- TRBV7-9 - CASSAGHSSSGNTIYF
TRBD1 TRBV19 - CASGTGHNEKLFF
- TRBV6-1 - CASSEQVGRFMNTEAFF
- TRBV10-2 - CASSDRRRKYEQYF
TRBD1 TRBV6-5 - CASSRDRADQPQHF
- TRBV29-1 - CSVGDWGEKLFF
- TRBV7-9 - CASREGGPSYNEQFF
- TRBV7-9 - CASSPRQDPYEQYF
- TRBV19 - CASSGVMTGYYEKLFF
- TRBV6-1 - CASSEYATVNTEAFF
TRBD2 TRBV5-1 - CASSLALTSGIEQFF
TRBD2 TRBV11-2 - CASRLGRGSTQETQYF
- TRBV3-1/TRBV3-2 once CASSQSSNYGYTF